This TCR beta chain came from a study of T-cell reconstitution after alpha-beta-depleted transplantation in children. Unique molecular identifiers featured in how the TCRbeta library was prepared. TCRdb re-derived calls from the PCR reads in MiXCR, one entry per CDR3 protein. Counted here are approximately 400,000 distinct CDR3 sequences, approximately 11% occurring once; the ten biggest clones make up over 4.5%. CDR3 size: 22 residues. V is TRBV21-1 and J is TRBJ2-3; no DNA check was done on the table's D call, TRBD2. TRBV21-1 is a pseudogene locus. The sequence was obtained from a human donor who donated a stem cell graft to a child with acute myeloid leukemia. The sample here was PBMCs from the stem cell graft donor, taken from the stem cell graft. The CDR3 spells CASSTVELGQGKREGQTDTQYF. In DNA form, the CDR3 reads TGTGCCAGCAGCACGGTGGAATTGGGACAGGGGAAGCGGGAGGGCCAGACAGATACGCAGTATTTT.